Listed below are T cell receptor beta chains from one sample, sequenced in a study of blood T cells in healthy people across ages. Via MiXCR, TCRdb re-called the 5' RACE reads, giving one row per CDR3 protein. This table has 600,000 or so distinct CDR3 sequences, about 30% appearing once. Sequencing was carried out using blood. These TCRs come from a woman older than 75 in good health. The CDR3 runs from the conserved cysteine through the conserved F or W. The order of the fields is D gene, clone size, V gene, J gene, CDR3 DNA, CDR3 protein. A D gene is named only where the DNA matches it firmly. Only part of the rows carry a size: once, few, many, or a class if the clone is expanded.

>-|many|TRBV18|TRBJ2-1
TGTGCCAGCGACAGAAGGGGTAACCTGAACGATGAGCAGTTCTTC
CASDRRGNLNDEQFF
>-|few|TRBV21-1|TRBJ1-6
TGTGCCAGCAGCAAAGGCGGCAGGGGAAATTCACCCCTCCACTTT
CASSKGGRGNSPLHF
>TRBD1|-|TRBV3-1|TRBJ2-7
TGTGCCAGCAGTCTACCGGGACAGCTTCGCGAGCAGTACTTC
CASSLPGQLREQYF
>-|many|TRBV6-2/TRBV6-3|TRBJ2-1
TGTGCCAGCACCGACGCGCTGGGCAATGAGCAGTTCTTC
CASTDALGNEQFF
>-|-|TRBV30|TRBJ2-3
TGTGCCTGGAGTAGGGGAGACACAGATACGCAGTATTTT
CAWSRGDTDTQYF
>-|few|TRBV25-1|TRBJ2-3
TGTGCCAGCAGTGAAAGGGGCTCCAGCACAGATACGCAGTATTTT
CASSERGSSTDTQYF
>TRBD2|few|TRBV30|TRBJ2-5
TGTGCCTACGGACTAGCGGGGTCCCAGCAGTACTTC
CAYGLAGSQQYF
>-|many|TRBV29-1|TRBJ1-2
TGCAGCGTTGACCAGGGGAGGGGCTATGGCTACACCTTC
CSVDQGRGYGYTF
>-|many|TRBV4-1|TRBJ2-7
TGCGCCAGCAGAAGGGGTAAATCCGGGACCCACTACGAGCAGTACTTC
CASRRGKSGTHYEQYF
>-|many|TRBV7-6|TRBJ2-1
TGTGCCAGCAGCTTACAGCAGGGGTCCTACAATGAGCAGTTCTTC
CASSLQQGSYNEQFF
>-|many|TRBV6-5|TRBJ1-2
TGTGCCAGCAGTTACTCGGCAGGGACATATGGCTACACCTTC
CASSYSAGTYGYTF
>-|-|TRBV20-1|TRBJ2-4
TGCAGTGCTGAGGACTTCTCGGGGGACATTCAGTACTTC
CSAEDFSGDIQYF
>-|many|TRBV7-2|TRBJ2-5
TGTGCCAGCAGCTTAGACGGGGGGCCCCCGCAGACCCAGTACTTC
CASSLDGGPPQTQYF
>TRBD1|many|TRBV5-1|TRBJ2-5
TGCGCCAGCAGCTTGGAGGCGTCAGGGGGATGGCAAGAGACCCAGTACTTC
CASSLEASGGWQETQYF
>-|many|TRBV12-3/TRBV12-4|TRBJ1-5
TGTGCCAGCAGTTCACAGGCTTCAAGCAATCAGCCCCAGCATTTT
CASSSQASSNQPQHF
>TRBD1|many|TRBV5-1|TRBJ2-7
TGCGCCAGCAGCTTCGGGGACAGGGTTATCTACGAGCAGTACTTC
CASSFGDRVIYEQYF
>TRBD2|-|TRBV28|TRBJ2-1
TGTGCCAGCAGTCCTACAGGAGCGGGGGGGCATCTTGAGCAGTTCTTC
CASSPTGAGGHLEQFF
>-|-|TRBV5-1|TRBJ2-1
TGCGCCAGCAGCTCCGGAGGGCCTCCCCGCAATGAGCAGTTCTTC
CASSSGGPPRNEQFF
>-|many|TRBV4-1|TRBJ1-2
TGCGCCAGCAGCCAAGAATGGACACCGGTAGCCTCTAACTATGGCTACACCTTC
CASSQEWTPVASNYGYTF
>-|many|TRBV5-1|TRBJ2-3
TGCGCCAGCAGCTTGGGGAGCGGACCCACAGATACGCAGTATTTT
CASSLGSGPTDTQYF
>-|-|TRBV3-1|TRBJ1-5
TGTGCCAGCTCATACAGCCCCAATCAGCCCCAGCATTTT
CASSYSPNQPQHF
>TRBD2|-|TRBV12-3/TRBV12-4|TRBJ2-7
TGTGCCAGCAGGATAGCGGGGGGCCCCTACGAGCAGTACTTC
CASRIAGGPYEQYF
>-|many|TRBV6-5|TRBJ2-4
TGTGCCAGCAGTTACGACGCAGCCAAAAACATTCAGTACTTC
CASSYDAAKNIQYF
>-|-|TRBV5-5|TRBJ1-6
TGTGCCAGCAGCCATGGACAGTCGCGCCCTAATTCACCCCTCCACTTT
CASSHGQSRPNSPLHF
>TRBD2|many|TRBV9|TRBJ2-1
TGTGCCAGCAGCCCCCGACTAGCGTTCAATGAGCAGTTCTTC
CASSPRLAFNEQFF
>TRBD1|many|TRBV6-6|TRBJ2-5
TGTGCCAGCAAGCGGACAGGGGAAGAGACCCAGTACTTC
CASKRTGEETQYF
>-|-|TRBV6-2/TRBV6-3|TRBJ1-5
TGTGCCAGCAGTCCAAGAGCGAGGGTCATTAGGGGCGACAATCAGCCCCAGCATTTT
CASSPRARVIRGDNQPQHF
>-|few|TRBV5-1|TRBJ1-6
TGCGCCAGCAGCTTGGAAGCCAGGGGCAATTCACCCCTCCACTTT
CASSLEARGNSPLHF
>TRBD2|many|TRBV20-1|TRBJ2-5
TGCAGTGCTGATATCTGGACTAGCGGGGGGGACCTATTCCAAGAGACCCAGTACTTC
CSADIWTSGGDLFQETQYF
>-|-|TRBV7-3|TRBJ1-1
TGTGCCAGCAGCTTATTGGGACACAGTGAAGCTTTCTTT
CASSLLGHSEAFF
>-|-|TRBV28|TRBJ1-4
TGTGCCAGCAGTTTACCCAGGGGCGGAGGTAATGAAAAACTGTTTTTT
CASSLPRGGGNEKLFF
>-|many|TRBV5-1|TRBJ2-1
TGCGCCAGCAGCTCAAGACAAGAGTGGAATGAGCAGTTCTTC
CASSSRQEWNEQFF
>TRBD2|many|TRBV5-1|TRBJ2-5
TGCGCCAGCAGCTTGCCAGCGGGGGGACAAGAGACCCAGTACTTC
CASSLPAGGQETQYF
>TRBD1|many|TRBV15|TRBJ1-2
TGTGCCACCAGCAGACGGACAGGATCCGGCTACACCTTC
CATSRRTGSGYTF
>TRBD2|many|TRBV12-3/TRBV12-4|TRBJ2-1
TGTGCCAGCAGTCCTCGGGGACTAGCGGGGGGCTCATACAATGAGCAGTTCTTC
CASSPRGLAGGSYNEQFF
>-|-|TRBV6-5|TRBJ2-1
TGTGCTAGCAGTTCACCGGGGACTCGGGCTATTGAGCAGTTCTTC
CASSSPGTRAIEQFF
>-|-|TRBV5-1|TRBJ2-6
TGCGCCAGCAGCTTGGGGTCAAGCTCCGGGGCCAACGTCCTGACTTTC
CASSLGSSSGANVLTF
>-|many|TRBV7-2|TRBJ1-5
TGTGCCAGCAGCTTAAGGGGCCAAAACGGTCAGCCCCAGCATTTT
CASSLRGQNGQPQHF
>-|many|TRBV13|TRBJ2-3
TGTGCCAGCAGCTTCCGGGGGCTCCAGGCAGATACGCAGTATTTT
CASSFRGLQADTQYF
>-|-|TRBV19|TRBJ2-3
TGTGCCAGTAGTATTCTAGCAGCGGCCGACACAGATACGCAGTATTTT
CASSILAAADTDTQYF
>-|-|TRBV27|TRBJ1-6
TGTGCCAGCAGACCCAATTCACCCCTCCACTTT
CASRPNSPLHF
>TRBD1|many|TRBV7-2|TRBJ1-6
TGTGCCAGCAGCTTAAGGGACAGGGGGAGGAATTCACCCCTCCACTTT
CASSLRDRGRNSPLHF
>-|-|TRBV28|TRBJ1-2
TGTGTCAGCAGTTTGTGGAGTTCAGGGGATACCTATGGCTACACCTTC
CVSSLWSSGDTYGYTF
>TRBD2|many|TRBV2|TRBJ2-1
TGTGCCAGCAGCCCAGAGTCCGGGGGGAAGGGTGAGCAGTTCTTC
CASSPESGGKGEQFF
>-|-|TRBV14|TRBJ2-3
TGTGCCAGCAGCCCCCTCCCGCGGAGACGTAGCACAGATACGCAGTATTTT
CASSPLPRRRSTDTQYF
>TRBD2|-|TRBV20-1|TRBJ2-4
TGCAGTGCTGGACCTAGCGGGAGAAACATTCAGTACTTC
CSAGPSGRNIQYF
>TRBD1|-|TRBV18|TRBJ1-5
TGTGCCAGCTCACCACTGGTCAGGGGGTTAGACCAGCCCCAGCATTTT
CASSPLVRGLDQPQHF
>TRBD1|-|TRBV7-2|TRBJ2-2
TGTGCCAGCAGCTTAGACCCAGGGGGTAGGACCGGGGAGCTGTTTTTT
CASSLDPGGRTGELFF
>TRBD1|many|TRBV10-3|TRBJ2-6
TGTGCCATCAGTCCAGGGGGACCCTCTGGGGCCAACGTCCTGACTTTC
CAISPGGPSGANVLTF